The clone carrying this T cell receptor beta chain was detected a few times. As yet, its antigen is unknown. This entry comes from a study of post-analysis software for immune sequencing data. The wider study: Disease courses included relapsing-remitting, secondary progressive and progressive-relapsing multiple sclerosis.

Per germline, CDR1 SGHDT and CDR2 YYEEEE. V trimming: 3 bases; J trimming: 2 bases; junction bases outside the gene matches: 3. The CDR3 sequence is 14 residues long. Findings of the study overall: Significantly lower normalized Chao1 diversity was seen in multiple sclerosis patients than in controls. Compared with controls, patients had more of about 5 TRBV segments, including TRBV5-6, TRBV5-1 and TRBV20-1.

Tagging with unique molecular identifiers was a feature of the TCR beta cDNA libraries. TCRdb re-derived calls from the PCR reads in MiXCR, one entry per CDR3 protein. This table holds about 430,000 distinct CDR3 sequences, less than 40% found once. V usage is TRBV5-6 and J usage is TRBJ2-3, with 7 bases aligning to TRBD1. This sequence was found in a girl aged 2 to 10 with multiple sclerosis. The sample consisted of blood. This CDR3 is CASSWGQHTDTQYF. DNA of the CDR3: TGTGCCAGCAGCTGGGGACAGCACACAGATACGCAGTATTTT.